This TCR beta chain is from a study of cytomegalovirus exposure and HLA in healthy donors. Across the whole study: Earlier findings included more than 95 million unique TCR beta sequences obtained from 150 million to 200 million T cells. Caucasian-associated ancestry cluster membership applied to about 77% of around 400 genotyped donors.

Study observations and caveats: TCR beta V segments were, for the most part, productive about 87% or about 30% of the time in an earlier analysis.

J lost 5 bases, V lost 3 bases, and 8 bases had no gene match. Per the germline V gene, CDR1 is MNHNS and CDR2 is SASEGT. The CDR3 spans 15 residues. Primers included in the PCR were 60 Vbeta and 13 Jbeta primers. Sequenced by immunoSEQ multiplex PCR; TCRdb stores in-frame clones only, minus some. This table has 250,000 to 350,000 clones, 80% to 90% appearing once. As concerns this clone: Antigen unknown.

Nominally healthy donors provided the samples, though records likely missed some immune exposures. This chain links TRBV6-1 with TRBJ2-5, with TRBD2 matching 8 bases. The sequence was obtained from a man aged 40-55 years in good health and CMV-seropositive. The sequencing input was PBMCs. As DNA, the CDR3 is TGTGCCAGCAGTGAGAGCGGGAGAGGGTGGGAGACCCAGTACTTC. Translated: CASSESGRGWETQYF.